Included here is one T cell receptor beta chain sequence, with context. Its antigen has not been determined. A junction end diverges from the germline sequence, so it may reflect a read error. Library preparation was by the immunoSEQ multiplex PCR assay. For the multiplex PCR, a mixture combining 60 forward primers for TCR Vbeta segments and 13 reverse primers for TCR Jbeta segments was used. Amplification of the CDR3 region of rearranged TCR beta genes was performed with a multiplex PCR assay on genomic DNA. The Illumina HiSeq System was used to sequence the amplified TCR beta libraries as 87-base-pair reads. As for the authors' bioinformatics: Across the roughly 600 repertoires, a later analysis counted around 80 million unique TCR beta chains, around 11 million of which were shared by at least two donors. A nearest-neighbor algorithm error-corrected the raw reads and collapsed the reads into unique sequences, merging closely related sequences to remove PCR and sequencing errors. To assign V, D and J gene segments, CDR3 sequences were aligned to IMGT reference sequences. Each retained sequence needed at least a six-nucleotide match to both a V gene segment and a J gene segment. Rearrangements were classified as productive when the CDR3 lacked stop codons and remained in frame with V and J, and all other rearrangements were classified as non-productive. Following IMGT convention, CDR3 was defined as the stretch from the second conserved V-encoded cysteine to the conserved J-encoded phenylalanine. In an earlier analysis of roughly 580 of the donors, sequences lacking an unambiguous match to a single V gene segment were excluded. An earlier analysis of 500 to 700 of the donors classified V segments as functional when productive rearrangements were above 56.7% and as segregating when the standard deviation between donors was above 5%. To diagnose cytomegalovirus status from the catalog of TCR beta chain sequences, a statistical classification framework was built. A later analysis assigned V and J genes by comparing TCR nucleotide sequences with IMGT/GENE-DB human TR gene sequences. The TCRdist pipeline was used in a later analysis to assign CDR3 sequences and most-parsimonious VDJ recombination scenarios. A later analysis defined each TCR beta chain by its CDR3 amino acid sequence plus V-gene family, and excluded reads lacking a unique V-gene family. As a way to deal with suspected cross-contamination and a sequencing artifact, a later analysis dropped over 550 nucleotide sequences that were highly shared and had low generation probability. A later analysis calculated a clonal expansion index for each public chain from normalized within-repertoire ranks of inferred template counts. Generation probabilities in a later analysis came from a VDJ recombination model fitted to out-of-frame rearrangements, and those results were checked against IGoR. In a later analysis, hypergeometric tests were used to score TCR-TCR, TCR-HLA and TCR-CMV co-occurrence, with a repertoire-size bias correction applied to TCR pairs. To estimate false discovery rates, a later analysis permuted the HLA or CMV assignments 20 times. In a later analysis, co-occurring TCRs were grouped with DBSCAN, and TCRdist sequence similarity was added when clustering was performed within HLA-allele-positive subsets. Repertoires with fewer than 30,000 or more than 120,000 public chains, plus five repertoires with anomalous nucleotide sharing, were excluded from co-occurrence clustering. This is the immuneACCESS table as TCRdb keeps it, with only in-frame sequences that have V and J called. A part of the clones is gone; compared with another copy, unresolved V genes explain less than half, and the rest is unexplained. The V and J calls and clone size were taken over from that table, and D and trimming were inferred from the DNA. The sample table records under 200,000 clones; roughly 77% of these occur just once. Roughly 2% of the sample belongs to the ten largest clones.

In total, around 600 healthy bone marrow donors made up the cohort. At the time of sampling, every cohort member was nominally healthy, though immune exposures that went unrecorded were likely present. The donor was CMV seropositive and was included in the group of approximately 310 seropositive cohort members. Every donor gave a peripheral blood sample, and the peripheral blood mononuclear cells from that sample were used for TCR beta sequencing. Genomic DNA was extracted from the blood cell samples with the Qiagen DNeasy Blood Extraction Kit. Including cysteine and phenylalanine, the CDR3 has 8 amino acids. Only CDR3 DNA remains: 24 bases, in frame from the first base. CDR1 and CDR2 (DFQATT, SNEGSKA) derive from the germline V gene (reference sequence). The data were obtained in a study of cytomegalovirus exposure and HLA in healthy donors (TCRdb year 2017). With regard to the full study: An earlier analysis of roughly 630 of the donors reported approximately 270 Gb of sequence data and more than 90 million unique TCR beta sequences from around 200 million T cells. An early release that covered approximately 600 HLA-typed donors contained about 300 gigabases of sequencing data and 85 million to 100 million unique TCR sequences. Of the roughly 390 genotyped donors, roughly 80% fell in the genetic ancestry cluster associated with self-reported Caucasian donors. The study aimed to test whether cataloging public T cell receptors could reveal signatures of past pathogen exposure. Using immunosequencing, the study profiled T cell repertoires from fewer than 700 subjects and related those repertoires to cytomegalovirus serostatus. In addition to the first cohort of 650 to 800 subjects, a separate validation cohort of approximately 130 different subjects was used. High-throughput TCR immunosequencing, statistical association of individual TCRs with disease status, and machine learning were combined to predict cytomegalovirus infection status. A later analysis re-analyzed previously published TCR beta repertoires from 500 to 700 donors and added high-resolution HLA genotyping to study TCR occurrence patterns. Rather than using new phenotypic data, the later analysis identified candidate immune exposures from TCR beta sequences and from how often those sequences occurred across donors. In an earlier analysis of around 540 of the donors, high-throughput TCR beta sequencing was used to judge whether each TCR beta V gene segment behaved as functional or pseudogenic. Donor age, sex, ethnicity and CMV serostatus were collected together with the repertoire data. A later genetic analysis took genome-wide SNP genotypes for about 65% of the 666 donors and used that subset as a discovery cohort. All discovery cohort repertoires had been generated using a single sequencing platform. Class I and class II HLA loci were covered by the typing at four-digit resolution. The number of typed donors differed by locus: 629-630 for A, B, C, DRB1 and DQB1; approximately 530 for DQA1; around 580 for DPA1; and around 470 for DPB1. Roughly five DR-DQ haplotypes were handled as single units for association and clustering, since linkage in the cohort was strong. On average, around 240,000 unique TCR beta nucleotide sequences were sequenced per donor among some 420 genotyped donors of the cohort, with roughly 18% of those sequences being non-productive.

Overall study results and their limits: An association between a missense DCLRE1C variant and V-gene and J-gene trimming of TCR beta chains was found in a later genetic analysis and replicated in an independent cohort. Broadly in line with IMGT annotations, most TCR beta V segments showed up in productive rearrangements about 87% or about 30% of the time in an earlier analysis of about 500 of the donors. The cohort was sequenced for TCR beta chains only, and without alpha or paired-chain data the features that could be detected were limited. The 87-base-pair reads could not distinguish some IMGT-functional V segments, including TRBV6-2 and TRBV6-3, so those segments were excluded. At a false discovery rate of 0.05, a later analysis linked around 15,000 TCR beta sequences to specific HLA alleles. Presence/absence analyses assumed roughly uniform sequencing depth across donors, an assumption that may not hold. Correlated functional status among segregating V segments might be attributable to linkage disequilibrium, but an unknown experimental factor could not be ruled out. Strong co-occurrence of HLA alleles, especially DR and DQ, made assigning TCR associations to individual alleles difficult. In both the original and validation cohorts, the classifier was reported to diagnose cytomegalovirus status with high specificity and sensitivity. Most TCR sequences were seen in very few donors, while some public TCRs were found in many individuals. According to a later analysis, most CMV-associated TCR beta chains appeared to be HLA-restricted, and the HLA associations seemed to be driven largely by CMV exposure. A further reported finding was that TCR beta sequences accurately predicted the HLA-A and HLA-B alleles for most subjects in the first cohort. The authors suggested that the approach could potentially be extended to other disease states and immunological phenotypes. In the study, 164 TCR beta chains were listed as associated with cytomegalovirus. Because HLA typing was unavailable for some donors at each locus, only the typed subset was used in association tests. CMV serostatus was the only immune exposure information available for the cohort. In vitro tests confirmed that a few of the cytomegalovirus-associated TCR beta chains recognize cytomegalovirus antigens. A group of highly shared sequence variants was considered likely to be a technical artifact of the sequencing pipeline. Because counts were too low, fewer than 20 rarely observed V segments, including chromosome 9 orphons, were excluded from the earlier analysis of 500 to 700 of the donors. Compared with equally common non-associated chains, HLA-associated TCR beta chains in a later analysis were more clonally expanded and had lower generation probabilities. In a later analysis, several top co-occurrence clusters were reported to appear linked to parvovirus B19, influenza, CMV and Epstein-Barr virus. In a later analysis, the rate of TCR association differed among HLA loci, with DRB1 alleles having the most associated TCRs and HLA-C alleles having the fewest. In a later genetic analysis, fewer N-insertions in productive TCRs were reported among donors in an Asian-associated ancestry cluster than the roughly 700-donor mean.

The TCR comes from a man aged 50 or older in good health and CMV-seropositive. Material: PBMCs. The chain uses TRBV20-1 and TRBJ1-1, with a weak D call of TRBD1 (6 bases match). The DNA is TGCAGTGCTATGACAGGAGCCTTT. Its amino acids are CSAMTGAF.